Below, one T cell receptor (beta chain) is given with its context. Its antigen is unidentified. This CDR3 spans 12 amino acids. V gave up 2 bases and J gave up 8 bases, with 6 bases separating them. Clones were sequenced by immunoSEQ multiplex PCR, and TCRdb holds only the in-frame ones, with some missing. There are just under 30,000 clones in the sample; 74% occur only once, and roughly 15% lies in the top ten. This entry comes from a study of vaccination effects on CD4 cells after COVID-19. Viral peptide pools were used in the ViraFEST assay to expand antigen-specific CD4+ T cells, and sequencing came afterward. After roughly 9 days in culture, the CD4+ T cells were isolated. The vaccine given was either BNT162b2 or mRNA-1273, in two doses. In the vaccine recipients, nucleocapsid antibodies were negative and there was no prior SARS-CoV-2 infection. A few million PBMC per well were cultured with around 9.6 IU/ml IL-2 and roughly 9.9 ug/ml peptides. A half-medium replacement with IL-2 medium was carried out on days 3 and 7.

The TCR comes from a human donor who received a COVID-19 vaccine. This chain connects TRBV12-3 or TRBV12-4 to TRBJ1-4; D remains ambiguous. Specimen: CD4+ T cells from PBMCs cultured with HCoV-OC43 spike peptides, collected after COVID-19 vaccination. Subset defined: HCoV-OC43 spike overlapping peptide pool stimulation. The CDR3 DNA sequence: TGTGCCAGCAGTTTAAGGGTAGAAAAACTGTTTTTT. It specifies CASSLRVEKLFF.